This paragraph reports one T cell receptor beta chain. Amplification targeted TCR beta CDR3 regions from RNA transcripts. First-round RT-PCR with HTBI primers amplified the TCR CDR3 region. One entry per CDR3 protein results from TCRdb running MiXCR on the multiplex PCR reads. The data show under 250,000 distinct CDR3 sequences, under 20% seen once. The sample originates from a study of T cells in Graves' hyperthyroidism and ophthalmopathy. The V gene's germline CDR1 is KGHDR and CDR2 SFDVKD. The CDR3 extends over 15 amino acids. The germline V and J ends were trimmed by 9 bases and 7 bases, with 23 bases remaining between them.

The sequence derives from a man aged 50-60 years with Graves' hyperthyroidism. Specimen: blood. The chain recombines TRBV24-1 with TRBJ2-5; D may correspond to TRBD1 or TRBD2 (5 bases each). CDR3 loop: CATESSGTSQRTQYF. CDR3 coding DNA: TGTGCCACCGAGTCATCCGGGACCTCACAGAGGACCCAGTACTTC.